These 14 T cell receptor beta chains were all obtained from the same sample, sequenced in a study of T-cell memory formation after mild COVID-19. In TCRdb, the 5' RACE reads were re-called with MiXCR into one record per CDR3 protein. The sample includes around 320,000 distinct CDR3 sequences, 13% to 15% of them seen just once. Sequencing input: PBMCs or a T cell subset sorted from them (not recorded which). These receptors were collected from a man younger than 35 who had mild COVID-19 (a few samples of this study predate the infection). Cell type and time point are not known.

This clonotype was observed a few times. The rearrangement joins TRBV7-2 to TRBJ2-5; a weak D match, TRBD1 (6 bases). CDR3 length: 14 amino acids. CDR1 SGHTA and CDR2 FQGNSA come from the germline V gene. V was trimmed by 5 bases and J by 4 bases, leaving 14 bases between them. Here the CDR3 reads CASSQRTDLETQYF. CDR3 DNA: TGTGCCAGCAGCCAAAGGACAGATTTAGAGACCCAGTACTTC.

This clonotype appeared many times. The rearrangement uses TRBV12-3 or TRBV12-4 and TRBJ2-5; possible D gene TRBD1, 6 bases. This CDR3 is built from 12 residues. Trimming removed 8 bases at V and 1 base at J, with 8 bases between. This CDR3 is CASGQLQETQYF. CDR3 DNA sequence: TGTGCCAGCGGACAGCTCCAAGAGACCCAGTACTTC.

The V and J genes are TRBV9 and TRBJ2-5; 7 nucleotides match TRBD2. The CDR3 covers 14 residues. The J segment lost 2 bases and the V segment lost 2 bases, leaving 3 bases of the junction unmatched. Looked up from germline, CDR1 is SGDLS and CDR2 is YYNGEE. The CDR3 is CASSVWGGQETQYF. The CDR3 nucleotides are TGTGCCAGCAGCGTGTGGGGGGGTCAAGAGACCCAGTACTTC.

Ten or more counts support this clonotype. The chain joins TRBV7-2 to TRBJ1-2, with a possible D match to TRBD1 (6 bases). CDR3 size: 14 residues. Trimming pared 5 bases from V and 2 bases from J, leaving 12 bases between. Germline V gives CDR1 SGHTA, CDR2 FQGNSA. CDR3 sequence: CASSRNQGNYGYTF. The CDR3, as DNA: TGTGCCAGCAGCAGAAACCAGGGGAACTATGGCTACACCTTC.

The chain links TRBV9 to TRBJ1-3; D is unresolved. Germline loops: CDR1 SGDLS, CDR2 YYNGEE. The CDR3 is 13 residues long. The ends were cut back, 5 bases at V and 0 bases at J, with 6 bases in the middle. This CDR3 is CASRATSGNTIYF. DNA for the CDR3: TGTGCCAGCAGAGCTACCTCTGGAAACACCATATATTTT.

The gene calls are TRBV24-1 and TRBJ2-5; a possible D gene is TRBD1 (6 bases). Trimming took off 3 bases at V and 5 bases at J, with 15 bases between the two ends. CDR1 is KGHDR, CDR2 SFDVKD, per germline. CDR3 size: 15 residues. CDR3: CATSDVGTWVETQYF. Written as DNA, the CDR3 is TGTGCCACCAGTGATGTCGGGACATGGGTGGAGACCCAGTACTTC.

The chain uses TRBV2 and TRBJ1-3, with a tentative D call TRBD1 (6 bases). V lost 6 bases and J 6 bases, leaving 12 bases between the germline ends. The CDR3 runs 13 residues. Germline V gene sequence: CDR1 SNHLY, CDR2 FYNNEI. DNA for the CDR3: TGTGCCAGCAGCCGCCAGGGGTTAAACACCATATATTTT. Residues: CASSRQGLNTIYF.

This clonotype has more than one count but fewer than ten. CDR3 bases: TGTGCCAGCAGCTTAGCAGCGAACTCGCTCTACGAGCAGTACGTC. Its translation: CASSLAANSLYEQYV. The V call is TRBV7-2, the J call TRBJ2-7; D uncertain. Germline V gene lookup returns CDR1 SGHTA and CDR2 FQGNSA. CDR3 size: 15 residues. Trimming stripped 0 bases from V and 3 bases from J, with 12 bases between.

The chain combines TRBV12-3 or TRBV12-4 with TRBJ2-6, with D maybe TRBD1 (6 bases). This CDR3 comprises 16 residues. V was cut by 6 bases and J by 4 bases, with 16 bases left in between. The CDR3 bases are TGTGCCAGCAGCCCCTCCACAGGGTCCGGGGCCAACGTCCTGACTTTC. This codes for CASSPSTGSGANVLTF.

There are a few counts of this clonotype. The rearrangement uses TRBV21-1 and TRBJ2-7; the table's D call of TRBD1 was not tested on the DNA. TRBV21-1 is a documented pseudogene. There are 15 residues in the CDR3. The CDR3 DNA is TGTGCCAGCAGCCAAGGGACAGGGGGCTCCTACGAGCAGTACGTC. This sequence encodes CASSQGTGGSYEQYV.

J is TRBJ2-7 and V is TRBV3-1; D unresolved. The CDR3 consists of 12 residues. V lost 1 base and J lost 3, with 4 bases in between. Looked up from germline, CDR1 is LGHDT and CDR2 is YNNKEL (reference sequence). For the CDR3, the DNA is TGTGCCAGCAGCCAAGTATACTACGAGCAGTACTTC. It translates to CASSQVYYEQYF.

The V and J genes are TRBV4-3 and TRBJ2-3; maybe TRBD1 (6 bases). V shed 0 bases and J shed 1 base, with 14 bases lying between them. Looked up from germline, CDR1 is LGHNA and CDR2 is YSLEER. This CDR3 contains 17 residues. CDR3 sequence: CASSQDLGTTRTDTQYF. CDR3 DNA sequence: TGCGCCAGCAGCCAAGATCTTGGGACAACCCGCACAGATACGCAGTATTTT.

A few counts support this clonotype. The chain combines TRBV7-2 with TRBJ2-2; D not certain. Germline values: CDR1 SGHTA, CDR2 FQGNSA. V shed 3 bases and J shed 1 base, with 6 bases lying between them. This CDR3 is built from 14 residues. The CDR3 region is CASSFPWNTGELFF. CDR3 sequence (DNA): TGTGCCAGCAGCTTCCCGTGGAACACCGGGGAGCTGTTTTTT.

The V call is TRBV7-2, the J call TRBJ2-3; D unresolved. Germline loops: CDR1 SGHTA, CDR2 FQGNSA. The CDR3 totals 14 residues. The ends were cut back, 5 bases at V and 4 bases at J, with 13 bases in the middle. The CDR3 loop is CASSPLGFSDTQYF. CDR3 DNA: TGTGCCAGCAGCCCCCTCGGTTTCTCAGATACGCAGTATTTT.